Following are 6 T cell receptor beta chains from one sample sequenced in a study of shared clonotypes between healthy human individuals. The naive CD8 population came from CD45RO-negative cells selected for CCR7, without terminally differentiated effector memory CD45RA+ cells. Generated by immunoSEQ multiplex PCR, the TCRdb table keeps only in-frame clones and is missing some. The data contain some 2.1 million clones, 80% to 95% of them singletons. Sequences were obtained from naive CD8+ T cells from PBMCs. Every receptor here comes from a man aged 18-30 years in good health. Some clones in this sample may be carry-over from other donors' samples.

V usage is TRBV28 and J usage is TRBJ2-7, with TRBD1 matching over 7 bases. The CDR3 length is 14 residues. Germline CDR1 reads MDHEN; CDR2 reads SYDVKM. The V segment lost 5 bases and the J segment 2 bases; nucleotides outside the gene matches: 6. The CDR3 sequence: CASSKDRITYEQYF. As DNA, the CDR3 is TGTGCCAGCAGTAAGGACAGGATAACCTACGAGCAGTACTTC.

V is TRBV7-9 and J is TRBJ1-4; a weak D match, TRBD1 (5 bases). CDR3 size: 13 residues. The V gene's germline CDR1 is SEHNR and CDR2 FQNEAQ (reference sequence). Trimming removed 4 bases at V and 4 bases at J, with 7 bases between. CDR3 coding DNA: TGTGCCAGCAGCTCAGGGAATAATGAAAAACTGTTTTTT. Translating it yields CASSSGNNEKLFF.

With regard to this clone: Within the sample, other DNA sequences also encode this same CDR3. The rearrangement links TRBV27 to TRBJ2-7; no reliable D call. V gave up 2 bases and J gave up 2 bases, with 7 bases separating them. Per germline, CDR1 MNHEY and CDR2 SMNVEV (reference sequence). There are 13 residues in the CDR3. The CDR3 sequence: CASSLGLTYEQYF. As DNA, the CDR3 is TGTGCCAGCAGTTTAGGTCTCACCTACGAGCAGTACTTC.

The chain employs TRBV7-6 and TRBJ1-5; D gene uncertain. Germline CDR1 SGHVS, CDR2 FNYEAQ. V dropped 2 bases and J dropped 4 bases, with 6 bases sitting between them. CDR3 length: 13 residues. The CDR3 bases are TGTGCCAGCAGCTTATCTGGGAATCAGCCCCAGCATTTT. It translates to CASSLSGNQPQHF.

The chain has TRBV27 and TRBJ1-5; D gene ambiguous. The V end was cut by 5 bases, the J end by 4 bases, with 9 bases between. CDR1 and CDR2 from the germline V gene are MNHEY and SMNVEV (reference sequence). There are 13 residues in the CDR3. The CDR3 spells CASSRSANQPQHF. The CDR3 DNA reads TGTGCCAGCAGTCGCTCCGCAAATCAGCCCCAGCATTTT.

The rearrangement uses TRBV21-1 and TRBJ2-3; the listed D gene, TRBD2, was not tested against the DNA. TRBV21-1 is a listed pseudogene. The CDR3 extends over 16 amino acids. The CDR3 DNA reads TGTGCCAGCAGCAAAGAAGTGGTCTACGTTTCAGATACGCAGTATTTT. The encoded protein is CASSKEVVYVSDTQYF.